This record looks at one T cell receptor (beta chain) sequence and its context. The antigen this receptor binds is unknown. No much larger clone exists at a distance of one base, and base qualities are not known. Other nucleotide sequences in the sample specify the same CDR3. Trimming at the junction amounts to 5 bases on V and 4 bases on J, and the germline ends lie 12 bases apart. CDR1 is given as MDHEN and CDR2 as SYDVKM, both from the germline V gene. The CDR3 numbers 15 residues from cysteine through phenylalanine. Here the CDR3 DNA is all that survives: 45 bases in frame from base 1. Using the deep immunoSEQ assay, TCR CDR3 regions were amplified from genomic DNA by multiplex PCR. Genomic DNA extracted from each cell subset was distributed evenly over all wells of several immunoSEQ 96-well plates, and each plate served as one replicate. For sorted subsets, about 200 ng genomic DNA, equal to some 28,000 T cell genomes, was loaded into each replicate PCR. Purified libraries were quantified with a Qubit 3.0 fluorometer, sized on a Bioanalyzer 2100, and re-quantified with the KAPA Library Quantification kit. Each immunoSEQ 96-well plate was sequenced on its own single-read 150-cycle Illumina NextSeq 550 flow cell. From the authors' description of their analysis: Because the immunoSEQ output held only junctional sequences and lacked quality scores, the filtering could not match the filtering applied to full-length reads. Sequences were annotated with PyIR, a Python wrapper for IgBLAST v1.9, and V/J genes and CDR3 were assigned using IMGT germline references. Reads with weak V/J assignments (E-value above 1e-6), missing CDR3, stop codons, out-of-frame junctions, or ambiguous translated residues were removed. A V3J clonotype was defined by an identical inferred V gene, J gene, and CDR3 amino acid sequence. Percentage overlap between repertoires was calculated by dividing the number of shared unique clonotypes by the size of the smaller repertoire. RTK rarefaction, the Chao1 estimator, and Recon v2.1 estimates of unobserved clonotypes were used to assess repertoire richness. Generation probabilities for all TCRbeta clonotypes obtained by the gDNA method from a few donors were computed using OLGA. TCRdb holds this immuneACCESS table with in-frame rearrangements only. Some clones are missing; in checked studies, unresolved V genes explain under half, and the rest has no known cause. That table supplies the V and J calls and clone size; D and trimming were determined from the DNA. For this sample there are about 1.4 million clones; approximately 96% appear just once. The top ten hold more than 0.9% of the sample.

The donors were healthy, HIV-negative adults who had no recently reported acute infections or vaccinations. All donors were Caucasian adults living in Nashville, Tennessee, USA. CD4+ T cells were enriched through magnetic negative selection, after which naive cells were positively selected on CD45RA and the remaining negative fraction served as the memory subset. After blood collection by leukapheresis, PBMCs were isolated using Ficoll-Histopaque density gradient centrifugation and then cryopreserved in the vapor phase of liquid nitrogen. Analytical flow cytometry was used to check the purity and quantity of each magnetically sorted T cell population. Each sorted fraction had its genomic DNA isolated and then quantified by UV absorbance on a Nanodrop 2000c. This sample was taken from a study of shared clonotypes between healthy human individuals (dated by TCRdb to about 2020). Looking at the study overall: The cohort included three men and two women between 18 and 49 years of age. To increase sequencing depth and limit assay-specific biases, TCR repertoire library preparation and sequencing were carried out by different laboratories using diverse techniques. Blood TCR repertoires of a handful of healthy adults were deeply sequenced to estimate repertoire size and the extent of clonotype sharing between individuals. Each donor's leukapheresis produced roughly between roughly 0.9 and 8.9 billion PBMCs. For each donor, CD4 naive and CD4 memory were each given three plates, CD8 naive was given two plates, and CD8 memory was given one plate. Broader findings and caveats from the paper: Naive subsets generally had larger estimated clonotype richness than memory subsets. The small number of donors limited the genetic and exposure-history diversity represented. Compared with non-shared clonotypes, the clonotypes found in all four sorted-subset donors had higher generation probabilities. Based on pairwise subsampling, the degree of clonotype sharing among donors was expected to be affected by sequencing depth. Across four donors, 4.5% to 6.5% of naive CD4, 3.5% of naive CD8, under 2.5% of memory CD4, and roughly 0.41% of memory CD8 clonotypes were shared. Only blood was sampled, and tissue TCR repertoires likely differ from those in blood. Incomplete sequencing was indicated by rarefaction of sorted-subset datasets, despite the large sequencing depth.

Recombination connected TRBV28 to TRBJ2-6, with the D gene not clear enough to name. This sequence was found in a man aged 25 to 45 in good health. The sequenced sample was naive CD4+ T cells sorted from blood. The cell subset or site label corresponds to: CD45RA+ positively selected. Here the CDR3 is given as CASSAHESGANVLTF. The DNA sequence is as follows: TGTGCCAGCAGTGCACACGAGTCGGGGGCCAACGTCCTGACTTTC. The CDR3, completed at both ends by the reference TRBV28 and TRBJ2-6 genes, gives the full variable domain DVKVTQSSRYLVKRTGEKVFLECVQDMDHENMFWYRQDPGLGLRLIYFSYDVKMKEKGDIPEGYSVSREKKERFSLILESASTNQTSMYLCASSAHESGANVLTFGAGSRLTVL.